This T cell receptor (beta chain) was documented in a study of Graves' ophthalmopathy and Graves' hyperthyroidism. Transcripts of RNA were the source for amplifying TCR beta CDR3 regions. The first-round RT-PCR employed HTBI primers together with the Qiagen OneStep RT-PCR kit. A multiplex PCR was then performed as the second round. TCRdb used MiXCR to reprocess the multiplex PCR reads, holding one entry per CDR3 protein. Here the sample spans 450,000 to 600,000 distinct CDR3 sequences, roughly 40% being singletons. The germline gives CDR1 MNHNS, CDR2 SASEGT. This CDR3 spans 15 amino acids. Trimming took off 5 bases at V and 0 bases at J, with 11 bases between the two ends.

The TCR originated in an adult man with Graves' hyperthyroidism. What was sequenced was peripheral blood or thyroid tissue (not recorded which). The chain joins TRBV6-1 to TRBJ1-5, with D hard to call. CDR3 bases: TGTGCCAGCAGTCCCAGGACTTATAGCAATCAGCCCCAGCATTTT. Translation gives CASSPRTYSNQPQHF.